This T cell receptor beta chain was observed in a study of blood T cell repertoires in COVID-19 (dated by TCRdb to 2019 to 2021). About the full investigation: Samples from collaborators originated in the United States, Italy and Spain and spanned both the acute and convalescent phases of COVID-19. The prospective study material was composed of cDNA or gDNA derived from T cells, B-cell-depleted T cells, or PBMCs. Subjects who had been exposed to COVID-19, were actively infected with it, or had recovered from it provided the deeply sampled blood TCRbeta repertoires that made up the dataset. A freely available public database, intended as a resource for researchers studying the immune response to SARS-CoV-2, is where the repertoires were released. The samples were drawn from the first 160 participants of the ongoing ImmuneRACE study and from over 950 subjects provided by 6 global collaborators. Nearly every sample came with metadata listing a de-identified subject ID, COVID-19 status, age in years and sex. HLA class I and class II types, where available, came from metadata supplied by the sample provider rather than from assay-based typing. The paper as a whole reports these results and caveats: How much clinical and demographic metadata was included differed by source and by participant, and the metadata was provided uncurated.

Remarks on this clone: Its recognized antigen is unknown. No base quality values were provided; no much bigger clone lies one nucleotide off.

Spanning cysteine to phenylalanine, the CDR3 consists of 17 amino acids. Just the 51-base CDR3 DNA is kept, in frame starting at base 1. Trimmed from V: 4 bases; trimmed from J: 0 bases; junction bases lacking a gene match: 8. CDR1 MNHEY and CDR2 SMNVEV are derived from the germline V gene (reference sequence). TCRbeta CDR3 regions were amplified from genomic DNA by means of the immunoSEQ Assay, a bias-controlled multiplex PCR. Under the source paper's analysis protocol: The number of nucleated cells in each sample was estimated from the amplification of reference gene primers within the assay. To quantify the absolute abundance of each unique TCRbeta CDR3 rearrangement, sequence reads were collapsed and filtered. Productive Simpson clonality was computed per sample as the square root of Simpson's diversity index over productive rearrangements. TCRdb mirrors the immuneACCESS table, restricted to in-frame sequences. Some clones are absent from its copies; in checked studies, under half trace to an unresolved V gene, and the reason for the others is unknown. From that table come the V and J calls and clone size; the DNA was used to work out D and trimming. For this sample the table gives some 80,000 clones, of which around 86% were detected only once. Of the sample, around 4.5% falls within the top ten clones.

Each collaborating institution followed its own protocols to collect whole blood in K2EDTA tubes. For TCRbeta analysis, collaborator samples were shipped as frozen whole blood, as isolated PBMCs, or as DNA extracted from either sample type. The TCR comes from a man aged 50-59 years with active or convalescent COVID-19. The chain employs TRBV27 and TRBJ1-5, with 8 junctional bases fitting TRBD1. Sample: peripheral blood. Read as DNA, the sequence is TGTGCCAGCAGTTCCAGACAGGGGTCCTATAGCAATCAGCCCCAGCATTTT. Translation gives CASSSRQGSYSNQPQHF.